These 23 T cell receptor beta chains share one sample of origin, sequenced in a study of cytomegalovirus exposure and HLA in healthy donors. Clones were read by immunoSEQ multiplex PCR, and TCRdb kept only the in-frame ones, dropping some. The sample contains around 140,000 clones, approximately 94% of which appear only once. Sequencing was carried out using PBMCs. Source of these receptors: a man aged 18-30 years in good health and CMV-seropositive.

The CDR3 nucleotides are TGTGCCAGTAGTATTTGGGGACTTAGCACAGATACGCAGTATTTT. Translation: CASSIWGLSTDTQYF. The chain is built from TRBV19 and TRBJ2-3; D possibly corresponds to TRBD2 (6 bases). Deletions cut 3 bases from V and 0 bases from J, with 10 bases between. The CDR3 sequence is 15 residues long. Germline CDR1 is LNHDA and CDR2 is SQIVND (reference sequence).

The chain joins TRBV2 to TRBJ2-7; 7 nucleotides agree with TRBD1. Trimming took 5 bases from V and 4 from J; bases not matched to a gene: 5. This CDR3 contains 13 residues. Germline V lookup: CDR1 SNHLY, CDR2 FYNNEI. The CDR3 loop is CASSRGQDYEQYF. DNA for the CDR3: TGTGCCAGCAGTAGAGGACAGGATTACGAGCAGTACTTC.

The CDR3 sequence is CASSFWNTEAFF. In DNA, the CDR3 is TGTGCCAGCAGTTTCTGGAACACTGAAGCTTTCTTT. The chain employs TRBV28 and TRBJ1-1; D ambiguous. The V gene's germline CDR1 is MDHEN and CDR2 SYDVKM. This CDR3 is built from 12 residues. Deletions cut 3 bases from V and 1 base from J, with 3 bases between.

V is TRBV10-1 and J is TRBJ2-1; D not resolved. The V and J ends lost 2 bases and 0 bases respectively, with 11 bases between them. CDR1 WNHNN and CDR2 SYGVQD come from the germline V gene (reference sequence). The CDR3 length is 16 residues. CDR3 sequence (DNA): TGCGCCAGCAGTGAGCCTTTAGTACGCTCCTACAATGAGCAGTTCTTC. It translates to CASSEPLVRSYNEQFF.

The V and J genes are TRBV5-1 and TRBJ2-5; TRBD2 agrees at 10 bases. V was pared by 1 base and J by 4 bases, with 7 bases of the junction left unmatched. This CDR3 has 16 residues. Germline V gene data show CDR1 as SGHRS and CDR2 as YFSETQ. DNA of the CDR3: TGCGCCAGCAGCTTGACAGCGGGAGGGCTTGGAGAGACCCAGTACTTC. Its protein is CASSLTAGGLGETQYF.

The V call is TRBV5-1, the J call TRBJ2-3; 7 nucleotides line up with TRBD2. With V trimmed by 0 bases and J by 0 bases, 4 bases remained unmatched. This CDR3 comprises 16 residues. The germline V gene has CDR1 SGHRS and CDR2 YFSETQ. The CDR3, as DNA: TGCGCCAGCAGCTTGGAGGGTAGCGGGAGCACAGATACGCAGTATTTT. Residues: CASSLEGSGSTDTQYF.

The chain joins TRBV7-9 to TRBJ1-1; 7 nucleotides match TRBD1. J gave up 5 bases and V 5 bases, and 8 bases lay outside the gene matches. The V gene's germline CDR1 is SEHNR and CDR2 FQNEAQ (reference sequence). This CDR3 region has 14 residues. CDR3 bases: TGTGCCAGCAGCAGGGGAACAGGGGAAACTGAAGCTTTCTTT. Its protein product is CASSRGTGETEAFF.

The V call is TRBV4-1, the J call TRBJ2-1, with unresolved D. The germline gives CDR1 MGHRA, CDR2 YSYEKL. This CDR3 has 15 residues. V dropped 4 bases and J dropped 5 bases, with 15 bases sitting between them. CDR3 in DNA: TGCGCCAGCAGCCCTAGAACGACTGGTGACAATGAGCAGTTCTTC. Translating it yields CASSPRTTGDNEQFF.

In this sample, this clone turned up a few times. The chain recombines TRBV5-1 with TRBJ1-6; D gene unclear. The V gene lost 0 bases and the J gene lost 10 bases, with 8 bases spanning the gap. The CDR3 consists of 13 residues. Germline V gives CDR1 SGHRS, CDR2 YFSETQ. This chain's CDR3 is CASSLASESPLHF. In DNA form, the CDR3 reads TGCGCCAGCAGCTTGGCCTCTGAGTCACCCCTCCACTTT. The variable domain in full, completed from reference TRBV5-1 and TRBJ1-6, reads KAGVTQTPRYLIKTRGQQVTLSCSPISGHRSVSWYQQTPGQGLQFLFEYFSETQRNKGNFPGRFSGRQFSNSRSEMNVSTLELGDSALYLCASSLASESPLHFGNGTRLTVT.

The V call is TRBV4-2, the J call TRBJ2-2; 9 nucleotides agree with TRBD1. Trimming cost V 3 bases and J 7 bases; bases outside gene matches: 6. From germline, CDR1 is LGHNA and CDR2 YNFKEQ. The CDR3 sequence is 15 residues long. The CDR3 spells CASSQGTGSDGELFF. For the CDR3, the DNA is TGTGCCAGCAGCCAGGGGACAGGGTCGGACGGGGAGCTGTTTTTT.

This rearrangement joins TRBV30 to TRBJ2-3, with 14 bases fitting TRBD2. Germline-derived CDR1 and CDR2 are GTSNPN and SVGIG (reference sequence). This CDR3 has 18 amino acids. V was pared by 0 bases and J by 7 bases, with 12 bases of the junction left unmatched. DNA of the CDR3: TGTGCCTGGAGTGTAATGCGGGGGACTAGCGGGAGAAGAAATACGCAGTATTTT. Amino acid sequence: CAWSVMRGTSGRRNTQYF.

The V call is TRBV7-8, the J call TRBJ1-5; 9 bases are shared with TRBD1. V trimming: 5 bases; J trimming: 7 bases; junction bases outside the gene matches: 6. The CDR3 runs 14 residues. Germline V gene data show CDR1 as SGHVS and CDR2 as FQNEAQ. The CDR3 is CASSAFDRGQPQHF. CDR3 DNA sequence: TGTGCCAGCAGCGCATTCGACAGGGGGCAGCCCCAGCATTTT.

This chain connects TRBV6-1 to TRBJ2-7, with 8 bases lining up with TRBD1. The CDR3 has 15 residues. In germline, CDR1 is MNHNS, CDR2 SASEGT. V shed 4 bases, J shed 1 base, and the junction held 6 bases outside the gene matches. DNA of the CDR3: TGTGCCAGCAGTGGGCAGGGGGCCCTGTCCTACGAGCAGTACTTC. It codes for CASSGQGALSYEQYF.

This chain uses TRBV30 with TRBJ2-4; 8 bases map to TRBD2. This CDR3 has 15 residues. Germline V gene lookup returns CDR1 GTSNPN and CDR2 SVGIG (reference sequence). Trimming took 3 bases from V and 4 from J; bases not matched to a gene: 8. CDR3 bases: TGTGCCTGGAGGGAGAGTAGCGGGAAGAAAAACATTCAGTACTTC. Its protein product is CAWRESSGKKNIQYF.

V and J are TRBV7-9 and TRBJ2-3; the match to TRBD1 covers 9 bases. The J segment lost 4 bases and the V segment lost 7 bases, leaving 9 bases of the junction unmatched. The CDR3 extends over 15 amino acids. CDR1 and CDR2 from the germline V gene are SEHNR and FQNEAQ (reference sequence). Here the CDR3 reads CASTDRDRVADTQYF. CDR3 nucleotide sequence: TGTGCCAGCACTGACCGGGACAGGGTCGCAGATACGCAGTATTTT.

The chain carries TRBV18 and TRBJ2-1; a weak D match, TRBD2 (6 bases). The CDR3 sequence is 14 residues long. V was shortened by 3 bases and J by 8 bases, with 14 bases between the two germline ends. Looked up from germline, CDR1 is KGHSH and CDR2 is LQKENI. CDR3 loop: CASSPTSRRDEQFF. The DNA of the CDR3 is TGTGCCAGCTCACCCACTAGCCGGAGAGATGAGCAGTTCTTC. Combining the CDR3 with reference TRBV18 and TRBJ2-1 gives the whole variable domain NAGVMQNPRHLVRRRGQEARLRCSPMKGHSHVYWYRQLPEEGLKFMVYLQKENIIDESGMPKERFSAEFPKEGPSILRIQQVVRGDSAAYFCASSPTSRRDEQFFGPGTRLTVL.

J is TRBJ2-1 and V is TRBV2; 12 nucleotides match TRBD2. V dropped 4 bases and J dropped 2; count of bases not matched to a gene: 3. Germline loops: CDR1 SNHLY, CDR2 FYNNEI. The CDR3 loop spans 16 amino acids. Written as DNA, the CDR3 is TGTGCCAGCAGTGGTTCTAGCGGGAGGGCCTACAATGAGCAGTTCTTC. Its translation is CASSGSSGRAYNEQFF.

This rearrangement joins TRBV6-5 to TRBJ2-1, with D possibly TRBD1 on 5 matching bases. CDR1 MNHEY and CDR2 SVGAGI come from the germline V gene. The V and J ends lost 7 bases and 7 bases respectively, with 20 bases between them. This CDR3 is 15 amino acids long. This CDR3 reads CASTSVGSSGNEQFF. The CDR3 DNA reads TGTGCCAGCACGAGTGTTGGTTCCTCAGGGAATGAGCAGTTCTTC.

V usage is TRBV5-5 and J usage is TRBJ2-7; 9 positions agree with TRBD1. V lost 4 bases, J lost 2 bases, and 10 bases stayed unmatched. There are 16 residues in the CDR3. Germline CDR1 reads SGHKS; CDR2 reads YYEKEE (reference sequence). CDR3 protein: CASSPSGTGFTYEQYF. CDR3 nucleotide sequence: TGTGCCAGCAGCCCATCTGGGACAGGGTTTACCTACGAGCAGTACTTC. Full variable domain (remainder filled in from reference TRBV5-5 and TRBJ2-7): DAGVTQSPTHLIKTRGQQVTLRCSPISGHKSVSWYQQVLGQGPQFIFQYYEKEERGRGNFPDRFSARQFPNYSSELNVNALLLGDSALYLCASSPSGTGFTYEQYFGPGTRLTVT.

The chain couples TRBV4-1 to TRBJ1-6; D not certain. This CDR3 has 14 residues. Per the germline V gene, CDR1 is MGHRA and CDR2 is YSYEKL. With 0 bases removed from V and 7 bases from J, the gap between germline ends came to 7 bases. The CDR3 here is CASSQDSNNSPLHF. As DNA, the CDR3 is TGCGCCAGCAGCCAAGACAGTAACAATTCACCCCTCCACTTT.

The gene calls are TRBV7-7 and TRBJ2-5; 8 bases agree with TRBD2. This CDR3 is 13 amino acids long. Germline V gene lookup returns CDR1 SSHAT and CDR2 FNYEAQ (reference sequence). The ends lost 5 bases at V and 9 bases at J; junction bases unmatched: 8. CDR3: CASSPGVAGPQYF. Written as DNA, the CDR3 is TGTGCCAGCAGCCCGGGGGTAGCGGGGCCCCAGTACTTC.

In its sample, this clone was seen once. V is TRBV7-2 and J is TRBJ2-1, with 8 bases that match TRBD2. Looked up from germline, CDR1 is SGHTA and CDR2 is FQGNSA. Germline trimming cut 5 bases from V and 13 bases from J; bases unmatched to any gene: 10. There are 13 residues in the CDR3. The CDR3 DNA sequence: TGTGCCAGCAGCAACCCCGGGAGGGCCGGCCAGTTCTTC. It yields the protein CASSNPGRAGQFF.

CDR3 sequence reads: CASSQAKGYTF. CDR3 coding DNA: TGTGCCAGCAGCCAAGCTAAGGGCTACACCTTC. This chain connects TRBV14 to TRBJ1-2; D remains ambiguous. Germline V gives CDR1 SGHDN, CDR2 FVKESK. The V end was cut by 1 base, the J end by 8 bases, with 5 bases between. The CDR3 totals 11 residues.